This entry features one T cell receptor (beta chain) sequence. This clone has just a few counts. It has no known antigen specificity. Within one base of it there is no much larger clone, and no base qualities were kept. The data were obtained in a study of memory CD4+ T cells and cytomegalovirus serostatus (dated by TCRdb to between 2018 and 2021). Study-wide context: The cohort comprised roughly 35 healthy Belgian adults, 9 CMV seropositive and some 24 CMV seronegative. To replicate a published TCR-based CMV serostatus classifier, the researchers sequenced the CD4+ memory TCRbeta repertoires of a Belgian cohort whose cytomegalovirus serostatus was known.

Points the paper makes about the study in general: On the Belgian cohort, the classifier based on the original framework reached a median bootstrapped AUC of approximately 0.95, with a 95% CI of 0.76-1.00. The results were interpreted as suggesting that the CMV-associated TCR signature is mostly present in the CD4+ memory repertoire. Among the 160 or so previously reported CMV-associated TCRbeta sequences, some 70 showed up in the CD4+ memory repertoires, with each one found in between one and five individuals. For predicting CMV serostatus, the median bootstrapped AUC was roughly 0.95 using the original framework and about 0.89 using a US-trained random forest. Only CD4+CD45RO+ memory cells were sequenced, in contrast to the original study, in which naive and memory CD4+ and CD8+ populations were covered.

A FACSAria II was used to sort memory CD4+ T cells, defined as single viable CD3+CD4+CD8-CD45RO+ cells. CMV serostatus was determined with a Roche Elecsys assay detecting serum IgG against CMV pp150, pp28, p38 and p52. After the samples were thawed, total CD4+ T cells were enriched through positive selection using CD4 magnetic microbeads. Samples originated from another study that specifically interrogated the CD4+ T cell memory repertoire. Peripheral blood mononuclear cells were isolated and cryopreserved following standard operating procedures; serum was stored at -80 °C. Staining used CD3-PerCP (BW264/56), CD4-APC (RPA-T4), CD45RO-PE (UCHT1) and CD8-Pacific Orange (3B5) antibodies, with Sytox blue excluding non-viable cells. The Quick-DNA Microprep Kit was used to extract genomic DNA from the sorted cells. Amplification of TCRbeta DNA was done with the immunoSEQ hsTCRbeta kit, following the protocol from the manufacturer. An Illumina MiSeq instrument was used to sequence the TCRbeta libraries. Processing in the source paper ran as follows. After out-of-frame sequences were removed, 2,204,828 distinct TCRbeta sequences remained, averaging about 66,813 per individual. Each individual was scored using the number of some 150 previously reported CMV-associated TCRbeta sequences that the individual carried and the total number of productive distinct TCRbeta sequences. A beta-binomial model was reimplemented in Python, and scikit-learn random forests with default parameters were trained on US cohort data. On the Belgian cohort, classifier performance was reported as the median AUC, along with percentile confidence intervals, across 10,000 bootstrap iterations. What TCRdb holds here is the immuneACCESS table cut down to in-frame rearrangements. Part of the clones is not present; checked against another copy, under half of the missing clones reflect an unresolved V gene, and the others are unexplained. V, J and clone size reflect that table, while D and trimming were determined from the DNA. The sample table shows 45,000 to 65,000 clones, and more than 70% are seen once. The ten largest clones add up to roughly 2% of the sample.

The sample taken for sequencing was memory CD4+ T cells from blood. The TCR sequence derives from an adult in good health and CMV-seropositive.

The bases read TGCAGCGTCCGCGGGACTAGCGGGAGAGACGAGCAGTACTTC. Translated, this is CSVRGTSGRDEQYF. The chain is assembled from TRBV29-1 and TRBJ2-7, with 14 middle bases fitting TRBD2. Here V drops 6 bases and J drops 5 bases, and the junction holds 6 bases not matched to any gene. The CDR3 goes from the cysteine to the phenylalanine over 14 residues. Only the CDR3 DNA is retained, 42 bases long and in frame from the first base. Per the germline V gene, SQVTM is the CDR1 and ANQGSEA is the CDR2.